Sequencing of this T cell receptor beta chain was carried out in a study of CD8 T cells in ankylosing spondylitis (dated by TCRdb to 2016 to 2017). About the full investigation: The study profiled T cell receptor beta repertoires in healthy donors and ankylosing spondylitis patients to find disease-linked TCR variants. In total, the full study cohort was made up of some 100 healthy donors and 25 or so ankylosing spondylitis patients. Peripheral blood was sampled, and synovial fluid was also collected from ankylosing spondylitis patients. Beyond this particular receptor, the publication reports: The disease-linked clones showed a CD8+ phenotype and occurred at relatively low frequencies in peripheral blood. According to the report, matched synovial fluid samples from ankylosing spondylitis patients were significantly enriched for the disease-linked clones. Blood from ankylosing spondylitis patients appeared to be characterized by a TCR beta motif composed of roughly eight highly homologous amino acid variants. Some motif variants were previously reported in synovial fluid and blood of reactive arthritis patients, suggesting common disease-initiation mechanisms.

From the cysteine through the phenylalanine, the CDR3 covers 17 amino acids. Only CDR3 DNA remains: 51 bases, in frame from the first base. CDR1 and CDR2, looked up from the germline V gene, are LGHNA and YSLEER. V is cut back by 0 bases and J by 4 bases, with 8 bases in the junction unmatched. This clonotype was counted ten times or more. Its antigen is currently not known. Base qualities are missing; no much larger clone stands one base away. Reads for this sample came from an Illumina HiSeq 2500. TCR beta libraries were prepared by quantitative 5'-RACE with molecular barcodes. For the original study's pipeline: To identify disease-linked TCR variants, a new computational method was used, one built on a probabilistic model of VDJ rearrangement. In-frame beta chains were kept once TCRdb had trimmed the public reads at Q25 with fastp and called clones with MiXCR. Each record represents a unique CDR3 protein, reported with the most common genes and DNA among its rows. The V and J calls were not made by the authors but by TCRdb's processing. This sample holds 200,000 to 250,000 distinct CDR3 sequences; 7% to 8% were observed only once. Approximately 14% of the sample is taken by the ten largest.

Recombination linked TRBV4-3 to TRBJ2-1; 8 central nucleotides agree with TRBD1. The receptor was derived from a male donor with ankylosing spondylitis. The specimen sequenced was blood, either unsorted or a sorted T cell fraction (not recorded which). This receptor carries the CDR3 CASSQEGTGGRYNEQFF. The nucleotide sequence reads as follows: TGCGCCAGCAGCCAAGAGGGTACAGGGGGTCGATACAATGAGCAGTTCTTC.